Listed below are T cell receptor beta chains from one sample, sequenced in a study of shared clonotypes between healthy human individuals. Clones were read by immunoSEQ multiplex PCR, and TCRdb kept only the in-frame ones, dropping some. The sample lists roughly 2.2 million clones; 80% to 95% were seen once. Sequenced: naive CD4+ T cells from PBMCs. The receptors here all came from a man between 18 and 35 years old in good health. Some clones in this sample may be carry-over from other donors' samples. The CDR3 runs from the conserved cysteine through the conserved F or W. A D gene is named only where the DNA matches it firmly. Rows give clone size only sometimes, using once, few, many, or a class for an expanded clone.

>once|TRBJ1-4|TRBV4-2|NA
CASSPYGGATNEKLFF
TGTGCCAGCAGCCCCTATGGGGGGGCAACTAATGAAAAACTGTTTTTT
>NA|TRBJ2-1|TRBV7-9|TRBD2
CASSLVAGEHQQFF
TGTGCCAGCAGCTTGGTAGCGGGAGAGCACCAGCAGTTCTTC
>NA|TRBJ1-1|TRBV2|NA
CASSPGTGRAEAFF
TGTGCCAGCAGCCCCGGGACCGGGCGGGCTGAAGCTTTCTTT
>NA|TRBJ1-4|TRBV10-3|TRBD1
CAISGTGRDEKLFF
TGTGCCATCAGTGGGACAGGAAGGGATGAAAAACTGTTTTTT
>once|TRBJ2-7|TRBV5-4|NA
CASSPRAYSYEQYF
TGTGCCAGCAGCCCCCGGGCTTACTCCTACGAGCAGTACTTC
>NA|TRBJ2-4|TRBV6-6|NA
CATRALAKNIQYF
TGTGCCACCCGGGCGCTGGCCAAAAACATTCAGTACTTC
>NA|TRBJ1-3|TRBV5-1|NA
CASREFSGNTIYF
TGCGCCTCCAGGGAGTTCTCTGGAAACACCATATATTTT
>NA|TRBJ2-2|TRBV11-2|NA
CASSLYRAGELFF
TGTGCCAGCAGCTTATACAGGGCCGGGGAGCTGTTTTTT
>once|TRBJ2-3|TRBV2|NA
CASSPQGLHPQDTQYF
TGTGCCAGCAGTCCCCAGGGACTTCACCCCCAAGATACGCAGTATTTT
>few|TRBJ1-1|TRBV2|NA
CASRLEGTNTEAFF
TGTGCCAGCAGGCTTGAGGGGACGAACACTGAAGCTTTCTTT
>NA|TRBJ2-5|TRBV2|TRBD2
CASSGGGTRTQYF
TGTGCCAGCAGTGGGGGGGGTACCAGGACCCAGTACTTC
>NA|TRBJ2-5|TRBV30|NA
CAWTGQETQYF
TGTGCCTGGACCGGGCAAGAGACCCAGTACTTC
>NA|TRBJ2-2|TRBV9|TRBD2
CASSVGEWLAGAGELFF
TGTGCCAGCAGCGTAGGAGAGTGGCTAGCGGGAGCCGGGGAGCTGTTTTTT
>NA|TRBJ2-7|TRBV5-1|TRBD2
CASSLEKWAGGAYEQYF
TGCGCCAGCAGCTTGGAAAAGTGGGCGGGGGGCGCCTACGAGCAGTACTTC
>NA|TRBJ2-3|TRBV29-1|NA
CSVKQGADTQYF
TGCAGCGTCAAACAGGGAGCAGATACGCAGTATTTT
>NA|TRBJ2-5|TRBV7-2|NA
CASSLAGSQETQYF
TGTGCCAGCAGCTTGGCGGGGTCCCAAGAGACCCAGTACTTC
>NA|TRBJ2-2|TRBV5-1|NA
CASSPDRLVDTGELFF
TGCGCCAGCAGCCCAGACCGGTTGGTGGACACCGGGGAGCTGTTTTTT
>few|TRBJ1-1|TRBV14|NA
CASSRVRNTEAFF
TGTGCCAGCAGCCGGGTTAGGAACACTGAAGCTTTCTTT
>NA|TRBJ1-2|TRBV9|TRBD1
CASSGLDRANYGYTF
TGTGCCAGCAGCGGATTGGACAGGGCTAACTATGGCTACACCTTC
>NA|TRBJ2-7|TRBV5-4|TRBD1
CASRFGTGYTYEQYF
TGTGCCAGCAGATTTGGGACAGGGTACACCTACGAGCAGTACTTC
>once|TRBJ2-2|TRBV2|NA
CASSEAGAAGELFF
TGTGCCAGCAGTGAAGCGGGAGCGGCCGGGGAGCTGTTTTTT
>NA|TRBJ1-1|TRBV11-2|TRBD1
CASSLRTGSANNSREAFF
TGTGCCAGCAGCTTACGGACAGGGAGCGCAAATAACTCGCGCGAAGCTTTCTTT
>NA|TRBJ1-1|TRBV11-2|TRBD1
CASSLDLGRGLLDTEAFF
TGTGCCAGCAGCTTAGACCTAGGCAGGGGGCTTTTGGACACTGAAGCTTTCTTT
>NA|TRBJ2-1|TRBV10-3|TRBD1
CAISELDRSSYNEQFF
TGTGCCATCAGTGAGTTGGACAGGAGTTCCTACAATGAGCAGTTCTTC
>NA|TRBJ2-5|TRBV27|TRBD2
CASSLNRSGRGETQYF
TGTGCCAGCAGTTTAAATCGTAGCGGGAGAGGAGAGACCCAGTACTTC
>NA|TRBJ1-1|TRBV4-1|TRBD1
CASSERQGGTEAFF
TGCGCCAGCAGCGAACGACAGGGGGGAACTGAAGCTTTCTTT
>NA|TRBJ1-1|TRBV7-9|NA
CASSLEGGTEAFF
TGTGCCAGCAGCTTAGAGGGGGGGACTGAAGCTTTCTTT